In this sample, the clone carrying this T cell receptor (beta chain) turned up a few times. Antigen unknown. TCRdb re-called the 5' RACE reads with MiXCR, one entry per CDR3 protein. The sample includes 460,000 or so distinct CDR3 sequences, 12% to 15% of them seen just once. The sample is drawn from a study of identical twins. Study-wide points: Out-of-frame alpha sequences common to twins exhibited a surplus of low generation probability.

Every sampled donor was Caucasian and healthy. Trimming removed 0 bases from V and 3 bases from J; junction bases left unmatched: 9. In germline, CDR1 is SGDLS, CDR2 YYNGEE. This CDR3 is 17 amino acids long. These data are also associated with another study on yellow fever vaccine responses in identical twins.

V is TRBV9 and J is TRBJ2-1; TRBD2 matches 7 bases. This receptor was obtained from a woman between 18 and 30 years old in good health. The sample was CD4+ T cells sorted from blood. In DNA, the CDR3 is TGTGCCAGCAGCGTAGGGGGAGGGAGCGGGTTCTACAATGAGCAGTTCTTC. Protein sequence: CASSVGGGSGFYNEQFF.